What follows are 7 T cell receptor beta chains derived from one specimen sequenced in a study of cytomegalovirus exposure and HLA in healthy donors. Data came from immunoSEQ multiplex PCR; TCRdb stores just in-frame clones and leaves some out. The sample lists approximately 210,000 clones, 80% to 90% occurring once. Sample: PBMCs. The receptors were sampled from a woman aged 18-29 years in good health and CMV-seronegative.

The chain carries TRBV5-6 and TRBJ1-1; D unresolved. V gave up 3 bases and J gave up 2 bases, with 5 bases separating them. Germline assignment: CDR1 SGHDT and CDR2 YYEEEE. CDR3 length: 12 amino acids. The CDR3 DNA reads TGTGCCAGCAGCTACATCAACACTGAAGCTTTCTTT. It encodes CASSYINTEAFF.

The chain uses TRBV16 and TRBJ1-4; 7 bases line up with TRBD1. This CDR3 comprises 15 residues. J gave up 4 bases and V 2 bases, and 4 bases lay outside the gene matches. Germline V CDR1 and CDR2: KGHSY, FQNENV. The CDR3 nucleotides read TGTGCCAGCAGCCAACGACAGGGTTATAATGAAAAACTGTTTTTT. Translation: CASSQRQGYNEKLFF.

The V gene is TRBV5-1, the J gene TRBJ2-7, with TRBD1 matching over 9 bases. The CDR3 covers 15 residues. The trim removed 3 bases at V and 2 bases at J, leaving 6 bases unmatched. Germline V gene sequence: CDR1 SGHRS, CDR2 YFSETQ. The CDR3 loop is CASSWGDRAAYEQYF. The DNA for the CDR3 is TGCGCCAGCAGCTGGGGGGACAGGGCGGCCTACGAGCAGTACTTC.

The chain couples TRBV4-1 to TRBJ1-2; possibly TRBD1 for D (5 bases). Trimming took 1 base from V and 7 from J, leaving 13 bases between them. CDR1 is MGHRA, CDR2 YSYEKL, per germline. The CDR3 runs 14 residues. This CDR3 reads CASSQANPGVGYTF. In DNA form, the CDR3 reads TGCGCCAGCAGCCAAGCTAATCCGGGGGTTGGCTACACCTTC.

The rearrangement joins TRBV20-1 to TRBJ2-7; tentatively, D is TRBD2 (6 bases). Trimming shortened V by 5 bases and J by 3 bases, and 8 bases separated the two germline ends. The length of the CDR3 is 11 residues. CDR1 is DFQATT and CDR2 is SNEGSKA in the germline V gene (reference sequence). CDR3: CSAWGDYEQYF. The CDR3 bases are TGCAGTGCTTGGGGGGACTACGAGCAGTACTTC.

The chain uses TRBV27 and TRBJ2-7, with 9 positions matching TRBD2. J gave up 1 base and V 6 bases, and 13 bases lay outside the gene matches. Germline CDR1 and CDR2: MNHEY and SMNVEV (reference sequence). The CDR3 covers 17 residues. CDR3 region: CASSPFIDTSGSYEQYF. DNA of the CDR3: TGTGCCAGCAGCCCCTTTATCGACACTAGCGGGTCCTACGAGCAGTACTTC.

The chain is built from TRBV5-6 and TRBJ1-1; TRBD1 aligns across 8 bases. Germline trimming cut 0 bases from V and 0 bases from J; bases unmatched to any gene: 7. Germline V gene sequence: CDR1 SGHDT, CDR2 YYEEEE. This CDR3 has 17 amino acids. The CDR3 DNA is TGTGCCAGCAGCTTGGCCGGGACAGGTCTTATGAACACTGAAGCTTTCTTT. It specifies CASSLAGTGLMNTEAFF.